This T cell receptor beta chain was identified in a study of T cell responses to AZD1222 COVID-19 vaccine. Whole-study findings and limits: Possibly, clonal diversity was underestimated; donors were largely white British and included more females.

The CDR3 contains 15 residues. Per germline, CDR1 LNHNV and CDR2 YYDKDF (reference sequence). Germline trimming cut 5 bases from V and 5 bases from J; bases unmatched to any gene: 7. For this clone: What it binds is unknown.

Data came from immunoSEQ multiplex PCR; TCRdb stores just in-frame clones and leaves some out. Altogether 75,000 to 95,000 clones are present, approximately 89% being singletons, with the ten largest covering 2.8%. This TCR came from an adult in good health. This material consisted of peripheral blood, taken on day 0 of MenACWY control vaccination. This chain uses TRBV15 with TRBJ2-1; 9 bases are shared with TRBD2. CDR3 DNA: TGTGCCACCAGCGGAGGCGGGGGGGCCAACAATGAGCAGTTCTTC. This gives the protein CATSGGGGANNEQFF. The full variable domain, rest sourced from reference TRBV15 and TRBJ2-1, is DAMVIQNPRYQVTQFGKPVTLSCSQTLNHNVMYWYQQKSSQAPKLLFHYYDKDFNNEADTPDNFQSRRPNTSFCFLDIRSPGLGDTAMYLCATSGGGGANNEQFFGPGTRLTVL.